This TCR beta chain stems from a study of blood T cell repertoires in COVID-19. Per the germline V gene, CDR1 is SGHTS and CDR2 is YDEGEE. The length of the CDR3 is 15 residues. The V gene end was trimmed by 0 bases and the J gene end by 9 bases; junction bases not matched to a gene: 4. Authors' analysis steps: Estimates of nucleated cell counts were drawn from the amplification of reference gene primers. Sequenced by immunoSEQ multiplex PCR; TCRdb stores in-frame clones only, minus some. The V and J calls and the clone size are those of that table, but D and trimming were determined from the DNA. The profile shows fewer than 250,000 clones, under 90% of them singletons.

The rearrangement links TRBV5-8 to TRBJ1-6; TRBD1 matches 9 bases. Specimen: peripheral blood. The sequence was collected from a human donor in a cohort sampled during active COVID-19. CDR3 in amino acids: CASSLGQGESSPLHF. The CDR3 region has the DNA TGTGCCAGCAGCTTGGGACAGGGGGAGAGTTCACCCCTCCACTTT.